Listed below are T cell receptor beta chains from one sample, sequenced in a study of control samples from healthy donors and cancer patients. Using immunoSEQ multiplex PCR, the repertoire was profiled, and TCRdb retains in-frame clones only, with some absent. This sample has 85,000 to 100,000 clones, with approximately 95% found just once. The sequencing sample was made of blood. The source is a man between 18 and 35 years old in good health. The CDR3 runs from the conserved cysteine through the conserved F or W. Each record gives: V gene, D gene, J gene, clone size, CDR3 DNA, CDR3 protein. D genes are given only for firm matches. Rows give clone size only sometimes, using once, few, many, or a class for an expanded clone.

TRBV6-2/TRBV6-3	TRBD2	TRBJ2-1	few	TGTGCCAGCAGTTACGGGACTAGCGGGAGTAATGAGCAGTTCTTC	CASSYGTSGSNEQFF
TRBV7-9	NA	TRBJ2-3	NA	TGTGCCAGCAGCTTAGGGAGCACAGATACGCAGTATTTT	CASSLGSTDTQYF
TRBV5-1	NA	TRBJ1-4	NA	TGCGCCAGCAGCTTAAGAGGGCAGGGGCTTGAAAAACTGTTTTTT	CASSLRGQGLEKLFF
TRBV27	TRBD2	TRBJ2-3	NA	TGTGCCAGCAGATCGGGAGGGCTAGATACGCAGTATTTT	CASRSGGLDTQYF
TRBV4-2	NA	TRBJ1-2	NA	TGTGCCAGCAGCCAAGAATTGGGGGGATTGGACTATGGCTACACCTTC	CASSQELGGLDYGYTF
TRBV27	NA	TRBJ1-4	NA	TGTGCCAGCAGTTGGGGGGGGCAAGGGGAAAAACTGTTTTTT	CASSWGGQGEKLFF
TRBV30	NA	TRBJ1-1	NA	TGTGCCTGGAGTGTGGGCCCAAACACTGAAGCTTTCTTT	CAWSVGPNTEAFF
TRBV3-1/TRBV3-2	TRBD2	TRBJ2-5	NA	TGTGCCAGCAGCCTGGGGACTAGCGGGGGCCTGTACCAAGAGACCCAGTACTTC	CASSLGTSGGLYQETQYF
TRBV12-3/TRBV12-4	NA	TRBJ1-2	NA	TGTGCCAGCAGTTCAACGGGACACCATGGCTACACCTTC	CASSSTGHHGYTF
TRBV28	NA	TRBJ1-1	NA	TGTGCCAGCAGTTGGGGACCAACAGTTCACACTGAAGCTTTCTTT	CASSWGPTVHTEAFF
TRBV7-3	NA	TRBJ1-2	NA	TGTGCCAGCAGTGAACCGACCGGGAATGGCTACACCTTC	CASSEPTGNGYTF
TRBV7-6	TRBD2	TRBJ2-2	NA	TGTGCCAGCAGCCGCCTCTCCGGGGGGGCGGTCGGGGAGCTGTTTTTT	CASSRLSGGAVGELFF
TRBV4-1	TRBD2	TRBJ2-1	once	TGCGCCAGCAGCCAATGGAGGCGGGCCTCCGGGAGGAATGAGCAGTTCTTC	CASSQWRRASGRNEQFF
TRBV27	NA	TRBJ1-2	once	TGTGCCAGCAGCCTTCGTGGAGGTGCATCTAACTATGGCTACACCTTC	CASSLRGGASNYGYTF
TRBV2	NA	TRBJ1-5	NA	TGTGCCAGCAGTGAAACCTATAGCAATCAGCCCCAGCATTTT	CASSETYSNQPQHF
TRBV28	TRBD2	TRBJ2-2	few	TGTGCCAGCAGTTTCCATAGCGGGGGGAACACCGGGGAGCTGTTTTTT	CASSFHSGGNTGELFF
TRBV5-6	TRBD1	TRBJ2-5	NA	TGTGCCAGCAGCCTGGACAGGGGGATGCAAGAGACCCAGTACTTC	CASSLDRGMQETQYF
TRBV4-1	NA	TRBJ2-7	NA	TGCGCCAGCAGCTCCCCCGAAGGGGGGTCCTACGAGCAGTACTTC	CASSSPEGGSYEQYF
TRBV9	TRBD2	TRBJ2-1	NA	TGTGCCAGCAGCCCGCGGACTAGCAATGAGCAGTTCTTC	CASSPRTSNEQFF
TRBV29-1	NA	TRBJ1-1	NA	TGCAGCGTCGGAGAGGGCGCGGGGACTGAAGCTTTCTTT	CSVGEGAGTEAFF
TRBV12-3/TRBV12-4	NA	TRBJ1-4	NA	TGTGCCAGCAGTTCTCCGGGGAATGAAAAACTGTTTTTT	CASSSPGNEKLFF
TRBV5-1	NA	TRBJ1-1	NA	TGCGCCAGCAGCCCCACCGGGACGGAATACACTGAAGCTTTCTTT	CASSPTGTEYTEAFF
TRBV7-2	NA	TRBJ2-2	NA	TGTGCCAGCAGCTTAGATAGCAACATGGGGGCCGGGGAGCTGTTTTTT	CASSLDSNMGAGELFF
TRBV6-2/TRBV6-3	NA	TRBJ1-5	NA	TGTGCCAGCAGTTACATCAGGGATGGGGGTCAGCCCCAGCATTTT	CASSYIRDGGQPQHF
TRBV7-8	TRBD1	TRBJ1-5	NA	TGTGCCAGCAGCACAACGACAGGGGGCGTCGGGCAGCCCCAGCATTTT	CASSTTTGGVGQPQHF
TRBV5-1	NA	TRBJ2-7	NA	TGCGCCAGCAGCTTGGCCGCGTTCGACTACGAGCAGTACTTC	CASSLAAFDYEQYF
TRBV4-1	NA	TRBJ1-5	once	TGCGCCAGCAGCCAAGATTGGTCAGGTAGCAATCAGCCCCAGCATTTT	CASSQDWSGSNQPQHF
TRBV6-5	NA	TRBJ1-6	NA	TGTGCCAGCAGTATTCAAAGGGGGTCACCCCTCCACTTT	CASSIQRGSPLHF
TRBV7-9	NA	TRBJ1-1	once	TGTGCCAGCAGCGGGCCGAGGTTGAGGGGAACTGAAGCTTTCTTT	CASSGPRLRGTEAFF
TRBV9	TRBD2	TRBJ2-5	NA	TGTGCCAGCAGCGTAGGTCTAGCGGATCAAGAGACCCAGTACTTC	CASSVGLADQETQYF
TRBV6-6	NA	TRBJ1-5	NA	TGTGCCAGCAGCCCTCGGATAGGGGGAGTTCATCAGCCCCAGCATTTT	CASSPRIGGVHQPQHF
TRBV6-7	TRBD1	TRBJ1-1	NA	TGTGCCAGCAGTCCGCCTGGACAGGGGGCGTGGGACACTGAAGCTTTCTTT	CASSPPGQGAWDTEAFF
TRBV9	NA	TRBJ1-3	once	TGTGCCAGCAGCGTCGGACTGGGAGTCTCTGGAAACACCATATATTTT	CASSVGLGVSGNTIYF
TRBV27	NA	TRBJ1-2	once	TGTGCCAGCAGCTCGACAGCTAACTATGGCTACACCTTC	CASSSTANYGYTF
TRBV9	TRBD1	TRBJ2-2	NA	TGTGCCAGCAGCGTGAGGGGACAGGGGATCGGGGAGCTGTTTTTT	CASSVRGQGIGELFF
TRBV13	TRBD1	TRBJ2-2	NA	TGTGCCAGCAGCTTTCGAGGACAGGGTGACACCGGGGAGCTGTTTTTT	CASSFRGQGDTGELFF
TRBV15	NA	TRBJ1-1	NA	TGTGCCACCAGCAGAGAGGCGGATATGAACACTGAAGCTTTCTTT	CATSREADMNTEAFF
TRBV6-1	TRBD1	TRBJ1-2	few	TGTGCCAGCAGTGAAAGGACAGGGACGTCTGGCTACACCTTC	CASSERTGTSGYTF